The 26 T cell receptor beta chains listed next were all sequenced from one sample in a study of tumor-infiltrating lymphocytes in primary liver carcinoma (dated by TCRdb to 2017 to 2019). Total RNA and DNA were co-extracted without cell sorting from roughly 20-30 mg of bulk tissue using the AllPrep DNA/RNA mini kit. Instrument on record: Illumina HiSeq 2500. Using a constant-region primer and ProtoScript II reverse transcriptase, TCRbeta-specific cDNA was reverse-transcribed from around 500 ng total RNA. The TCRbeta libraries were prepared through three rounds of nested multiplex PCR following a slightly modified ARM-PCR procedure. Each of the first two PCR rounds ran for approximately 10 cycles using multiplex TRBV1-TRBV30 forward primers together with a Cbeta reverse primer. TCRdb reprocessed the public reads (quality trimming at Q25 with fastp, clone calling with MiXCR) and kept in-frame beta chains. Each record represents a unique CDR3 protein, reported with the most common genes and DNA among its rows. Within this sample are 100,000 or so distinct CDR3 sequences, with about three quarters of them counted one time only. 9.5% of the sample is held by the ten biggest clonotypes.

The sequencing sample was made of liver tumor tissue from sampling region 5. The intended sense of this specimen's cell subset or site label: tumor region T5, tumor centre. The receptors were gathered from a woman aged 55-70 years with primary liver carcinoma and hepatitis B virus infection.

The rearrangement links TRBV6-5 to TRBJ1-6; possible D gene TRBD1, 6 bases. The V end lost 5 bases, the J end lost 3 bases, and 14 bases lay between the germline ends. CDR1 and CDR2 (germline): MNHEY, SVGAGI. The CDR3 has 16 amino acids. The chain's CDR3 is CASSLQGLDYNSPLHF. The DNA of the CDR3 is TGTGCCAGCAGTCTGCAGGGGTTGGACTATAATTCACCCCTCCACTTT.

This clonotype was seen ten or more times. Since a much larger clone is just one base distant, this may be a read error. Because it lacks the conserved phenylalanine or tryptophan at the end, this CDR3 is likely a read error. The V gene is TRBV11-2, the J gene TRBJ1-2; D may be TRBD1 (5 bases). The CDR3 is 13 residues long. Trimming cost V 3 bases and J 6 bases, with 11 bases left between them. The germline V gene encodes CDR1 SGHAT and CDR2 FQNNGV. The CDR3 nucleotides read TGTGCCAGCAGCTTGCCGCGGGGCCATGGCTACACCATC. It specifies CASSLPRGHGYTI.

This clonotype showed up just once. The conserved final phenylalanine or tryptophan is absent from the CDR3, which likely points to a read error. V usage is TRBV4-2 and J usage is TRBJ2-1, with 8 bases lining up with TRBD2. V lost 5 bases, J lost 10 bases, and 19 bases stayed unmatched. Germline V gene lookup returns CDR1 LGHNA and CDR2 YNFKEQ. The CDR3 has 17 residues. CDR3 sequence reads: CASSLGRGGWGVEEQFI. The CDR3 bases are TGTGCCAGCAGCTTAGGTCGGGGGGGGTGGGGTGTCGAAGAGCAGTTCATC.

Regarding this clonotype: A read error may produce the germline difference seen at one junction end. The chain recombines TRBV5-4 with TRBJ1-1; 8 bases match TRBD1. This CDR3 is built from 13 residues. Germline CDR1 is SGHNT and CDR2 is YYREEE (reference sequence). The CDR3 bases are TGTGCCAGCAGAAATCAGGGGGCACTTGAAGATTCCTTT. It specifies CASRNQGALEDSF.

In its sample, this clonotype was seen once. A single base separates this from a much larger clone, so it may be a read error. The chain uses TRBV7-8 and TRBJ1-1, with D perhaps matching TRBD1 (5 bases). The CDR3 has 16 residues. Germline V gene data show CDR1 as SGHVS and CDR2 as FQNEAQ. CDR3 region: CASSLTRGEGSTKAFF. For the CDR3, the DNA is TGTGCCAGCAGCTTAACCCGAGGTGAGGGGAGCACTAAAGCTTTCTTT.

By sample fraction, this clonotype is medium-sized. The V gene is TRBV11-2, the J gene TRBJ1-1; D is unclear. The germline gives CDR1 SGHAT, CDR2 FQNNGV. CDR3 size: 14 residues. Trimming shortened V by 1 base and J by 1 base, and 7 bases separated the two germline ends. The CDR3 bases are TGTGCCAGCAGCTTAGTTTCAGGGAACACTGAAGCTTTCTTT. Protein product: CASSLVSGNTEAFF.

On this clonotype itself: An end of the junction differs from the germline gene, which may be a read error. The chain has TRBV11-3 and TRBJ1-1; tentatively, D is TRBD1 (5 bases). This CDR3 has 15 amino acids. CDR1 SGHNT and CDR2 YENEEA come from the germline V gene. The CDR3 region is CTSNAAGTRNTEAFF. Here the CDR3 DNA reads TGTACCAGCAATGCAGCAGGGACCAGGAACACTGAAGCTTTCTTT. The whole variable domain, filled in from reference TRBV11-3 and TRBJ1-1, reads EAGVVQSPRYKIIEKKQPVAFWCNPISGHNTLYWYLQNLGQGPELLIRYENEEAVDDSQLPKDRFSAERLKGVDSTLKIQPAELGDSAVYLCTSNAAGTRNTEAFFGQGTRLTVV.

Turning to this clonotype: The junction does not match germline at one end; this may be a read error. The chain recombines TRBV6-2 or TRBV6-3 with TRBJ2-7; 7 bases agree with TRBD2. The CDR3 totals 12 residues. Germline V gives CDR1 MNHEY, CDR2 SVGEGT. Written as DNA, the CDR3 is TGTGCCTGCAGTCTGTGGGGGGGCGAGCAGTACTTC. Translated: CACSLWGGEQYF.

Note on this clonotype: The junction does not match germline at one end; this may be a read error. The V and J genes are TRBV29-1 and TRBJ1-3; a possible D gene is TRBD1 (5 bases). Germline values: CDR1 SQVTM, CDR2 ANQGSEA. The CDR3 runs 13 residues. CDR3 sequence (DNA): TGTAGCATTGTTCCAGGGAACGGAAACACCATATATTTT. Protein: CSIVPGNGNTIYF.

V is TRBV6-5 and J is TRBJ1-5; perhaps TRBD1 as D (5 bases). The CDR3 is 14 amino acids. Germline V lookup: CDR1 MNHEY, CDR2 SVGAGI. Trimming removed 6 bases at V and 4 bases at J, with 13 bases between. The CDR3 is CASRKTERNQPQHF. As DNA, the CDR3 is TGTGCCAGCAGAAAGACAGAAAGGAATCAGCCCCAGCATTTT.

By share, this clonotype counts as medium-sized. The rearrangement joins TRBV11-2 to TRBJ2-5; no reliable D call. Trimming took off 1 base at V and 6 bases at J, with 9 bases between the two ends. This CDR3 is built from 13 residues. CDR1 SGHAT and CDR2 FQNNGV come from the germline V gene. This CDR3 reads CASSLAPLQTQYF. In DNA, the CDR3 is TGTGCCAGCAGCTTAGCCCCGCTCCAGACCCAGTACTTC.

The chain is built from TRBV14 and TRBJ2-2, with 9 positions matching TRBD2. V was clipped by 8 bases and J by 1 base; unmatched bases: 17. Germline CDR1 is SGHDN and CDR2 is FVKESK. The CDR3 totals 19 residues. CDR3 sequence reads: CASYQTPGLAGWNTGELFF. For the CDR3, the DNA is TGTGCCAGCTACCAAACGCCCGGGCTAGCGGGGTGGAACACCGGGGAGCTGTTTTTT.

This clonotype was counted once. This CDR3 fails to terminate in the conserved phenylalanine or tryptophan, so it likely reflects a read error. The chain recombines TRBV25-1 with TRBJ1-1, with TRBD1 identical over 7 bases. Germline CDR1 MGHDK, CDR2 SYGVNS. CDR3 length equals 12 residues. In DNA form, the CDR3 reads TGTACCAGCAGTGCCAGACAGGGTGAAGCTTTCGTT. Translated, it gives CTSSARQGEAFV.

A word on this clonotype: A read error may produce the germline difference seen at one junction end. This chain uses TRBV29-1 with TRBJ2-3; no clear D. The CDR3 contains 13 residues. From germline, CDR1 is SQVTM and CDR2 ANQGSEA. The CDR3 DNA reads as TGCAGGGTTGGGCGGATTGACACAGATACGCAATATTTT. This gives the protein CRVGRIDTDTQYF.

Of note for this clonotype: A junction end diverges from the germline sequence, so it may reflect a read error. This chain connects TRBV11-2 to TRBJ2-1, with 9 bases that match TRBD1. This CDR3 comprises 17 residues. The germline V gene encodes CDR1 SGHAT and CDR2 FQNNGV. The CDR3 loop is CAGSLTHGQGYRGGQFF. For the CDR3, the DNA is TGTGCCGGCAGTTTAACCCACGGACAGGGGTACAGGGGTGGGCAGTTCTTC.

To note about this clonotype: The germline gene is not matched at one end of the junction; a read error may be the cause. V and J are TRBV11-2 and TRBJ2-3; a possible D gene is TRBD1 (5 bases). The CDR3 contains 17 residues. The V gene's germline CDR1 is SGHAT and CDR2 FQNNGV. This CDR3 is CASGLGELTYMSDTQYF. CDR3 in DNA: TGTGCCAGCGGCTTAGGGGAACTAACGTACATGTCAGATACGCAGTATTTT.

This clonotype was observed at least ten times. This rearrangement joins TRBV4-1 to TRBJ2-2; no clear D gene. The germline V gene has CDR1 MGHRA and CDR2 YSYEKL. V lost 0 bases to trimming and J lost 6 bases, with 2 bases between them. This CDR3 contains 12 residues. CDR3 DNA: TGCGCCAGCAGCCAAGATGCCGGGGAGCTGTTTTTT. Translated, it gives CASSQDAGELFF.

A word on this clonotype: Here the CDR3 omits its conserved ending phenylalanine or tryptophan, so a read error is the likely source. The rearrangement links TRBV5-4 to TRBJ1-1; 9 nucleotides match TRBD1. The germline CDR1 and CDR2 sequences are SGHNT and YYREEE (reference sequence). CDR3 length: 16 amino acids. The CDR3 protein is CASSLGGTGSNTEAFY. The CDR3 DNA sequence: TGTGCCAGCAGTTTGGGGGGGACAGGGAGCAACACTGAAGCTTTCTAT.

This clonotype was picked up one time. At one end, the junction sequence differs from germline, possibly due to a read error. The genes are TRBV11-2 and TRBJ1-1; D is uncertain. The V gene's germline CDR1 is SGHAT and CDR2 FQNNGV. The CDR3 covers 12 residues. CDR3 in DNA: TGTGCCTGCAGCTTAGATCGGGGTCCCATTTCTTTT. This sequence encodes CACSLDRGPISF.

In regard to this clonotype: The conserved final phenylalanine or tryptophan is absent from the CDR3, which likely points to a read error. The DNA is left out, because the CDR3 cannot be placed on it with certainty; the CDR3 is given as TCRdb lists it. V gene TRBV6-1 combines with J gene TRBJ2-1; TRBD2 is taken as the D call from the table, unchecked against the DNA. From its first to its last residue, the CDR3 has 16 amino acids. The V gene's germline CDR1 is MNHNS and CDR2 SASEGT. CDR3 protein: CASSRTRGVSYNEQLL.

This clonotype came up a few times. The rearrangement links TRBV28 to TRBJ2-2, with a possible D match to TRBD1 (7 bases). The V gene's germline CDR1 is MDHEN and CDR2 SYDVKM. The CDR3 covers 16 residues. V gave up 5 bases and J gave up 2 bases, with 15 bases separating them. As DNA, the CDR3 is TGTGCCAGCAGTCCCCAGGGGGAGGCAAACACCGGGGAGCTGTTTTTT. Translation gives CASSPQGEANTGELFF. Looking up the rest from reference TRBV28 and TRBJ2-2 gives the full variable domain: DVKVTQSSRYLVKRTGEKVFLECVQDMDHENMFWYRQDPGLGLRLIYFSYDVKMKEKGDIPEGYSVSREKKERFSLILESASTNQTSMYLCASSPQGEANTGELFFGEGSRLTVL.

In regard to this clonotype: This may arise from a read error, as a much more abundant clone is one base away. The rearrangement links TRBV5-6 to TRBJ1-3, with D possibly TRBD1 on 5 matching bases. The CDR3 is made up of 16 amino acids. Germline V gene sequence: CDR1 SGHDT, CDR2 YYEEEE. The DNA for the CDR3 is TGTGCCAGCAGCTTCACCCACCTCCGGGGTGCGGACACCATGTATTTT. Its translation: CASSFTHLRGADTMYF.

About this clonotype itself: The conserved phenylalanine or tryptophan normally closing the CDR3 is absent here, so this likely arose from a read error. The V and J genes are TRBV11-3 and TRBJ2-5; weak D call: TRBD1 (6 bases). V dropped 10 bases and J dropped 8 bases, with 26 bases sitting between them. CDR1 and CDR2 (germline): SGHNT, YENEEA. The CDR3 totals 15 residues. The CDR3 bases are TGTGCCAACACTCCACACAGGGTTCTCGTGGAAACCCAGTACTTG. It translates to CANTPHRVLVETQYL.

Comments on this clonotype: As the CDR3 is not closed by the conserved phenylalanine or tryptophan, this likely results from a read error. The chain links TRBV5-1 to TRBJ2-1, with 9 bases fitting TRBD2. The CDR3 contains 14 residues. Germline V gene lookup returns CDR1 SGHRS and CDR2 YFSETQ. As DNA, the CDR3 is TGCGCCAGCAGCTTTAGCGGGAGCAGAAATGAACAGTTCCTC. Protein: CASSFSGSRNEQFL.

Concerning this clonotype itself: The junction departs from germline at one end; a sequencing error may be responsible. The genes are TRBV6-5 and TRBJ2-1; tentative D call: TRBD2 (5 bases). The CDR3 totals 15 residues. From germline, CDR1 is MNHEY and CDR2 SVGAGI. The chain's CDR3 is CASSLGLLEYNEQLF. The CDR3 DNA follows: TGTGCCAGCAGCCTCGGACTCCTGGAATACAATGAGCAGCTCTTC.

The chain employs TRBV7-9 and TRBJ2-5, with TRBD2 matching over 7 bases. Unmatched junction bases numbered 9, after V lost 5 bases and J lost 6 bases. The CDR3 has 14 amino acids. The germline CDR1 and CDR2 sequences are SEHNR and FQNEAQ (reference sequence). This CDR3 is CASSTGTTRKTQYF. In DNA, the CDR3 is TGTGCCAGCAGCACCGGGACTACTCGGAAGACCCAGTACTTC. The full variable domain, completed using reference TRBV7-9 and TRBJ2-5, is DTGVSQNPRHKITKRGQNVTFRCDPISEHNRLYWYRQTLGQGPEFLTYFQNEAQLEKSRLLSDRFSAERPKGSFSTLEIQRTEQGDSAMYLCASSTGTTRKTQYFGPGTRLLVL.